This entry describes one TCR beta chain. Its target is unknown. The data are from a study of T cells after yellow fever vaccination. Template switching with 5'RACE generated the TCR cDNA and added a universal primer site and UMIs. In TCRdb, the 5' RACE reads were re-called with MiXCR into one record per CDR3 protein. In the table there are 340,000 or so distinct CDR3 sequences, around an eighth of which are singletons. Germline V gene sequence: CDR1 MNHEY, CDR2 SMNVEV (reference sequence). The CDR3 extends over 13 amino acids. V shed 10 bases and J 5 bases; nucleotides not matched to a gene: 9. Study findings and constraints: Most primary-vaccination clones reappeared after the booster (about 95% CD4, roughly 88% CD8). Though weaker, the secondary response peaked faster, on day 5 versus 15. Abundant clonotypes (contaminants from the bulk population) could be present in FACS-sorted repertoires.

The V call is TRBV27, the J call TRBJ2-5, with 8 bases that match TRBD1. The input for sequencing was CD4+ T cells sorted from PBMCs, taken 15 days after the yellow fever booster vaccination. The source is a man aged 18 to 30 who received the YFV17D yellow fever vaccine. CDR3 sequence (DNA): TGTGCCACAGGGTTCGACAGGGGTGAGACCCAGTACTTC. This encodes CATGFDRGETQYF.